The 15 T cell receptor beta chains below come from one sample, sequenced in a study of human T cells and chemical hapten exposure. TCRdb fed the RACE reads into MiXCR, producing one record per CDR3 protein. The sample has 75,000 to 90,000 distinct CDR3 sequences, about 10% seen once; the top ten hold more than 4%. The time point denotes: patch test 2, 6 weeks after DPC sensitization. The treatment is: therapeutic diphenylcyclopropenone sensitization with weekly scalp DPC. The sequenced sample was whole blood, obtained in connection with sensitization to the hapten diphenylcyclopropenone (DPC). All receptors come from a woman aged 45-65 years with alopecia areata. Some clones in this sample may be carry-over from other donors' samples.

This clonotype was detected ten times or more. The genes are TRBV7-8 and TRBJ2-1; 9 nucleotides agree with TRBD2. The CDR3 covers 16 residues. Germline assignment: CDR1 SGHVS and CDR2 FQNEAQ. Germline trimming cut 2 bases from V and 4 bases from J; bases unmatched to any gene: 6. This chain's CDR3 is CASSLPSGNLYNEQFF. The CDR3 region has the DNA TGTGCCAGCAGCTTACCTAGCGGGAACCTTTACAATGAGCAGTTCTTC.

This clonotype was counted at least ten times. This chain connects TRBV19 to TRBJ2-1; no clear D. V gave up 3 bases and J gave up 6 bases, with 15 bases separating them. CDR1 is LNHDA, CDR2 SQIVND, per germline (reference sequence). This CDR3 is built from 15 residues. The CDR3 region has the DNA TGTGCCAGTAGTATCAGCCCCAAGAGAGTCAATGAGCAGTTCTTC. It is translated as CASSISPKRVNEQFF.

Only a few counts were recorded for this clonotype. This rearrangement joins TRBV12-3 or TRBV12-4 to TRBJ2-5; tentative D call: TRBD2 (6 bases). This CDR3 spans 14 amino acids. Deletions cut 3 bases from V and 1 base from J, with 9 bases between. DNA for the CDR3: TGTGCCAGCAGTTTTAGCGGTCCCCAAGAGACCCAGTACTTC. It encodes CASSFSGPQETQYF.

CDR3 in amino acids: CASSLRQDGAGELFF. The CDR3 nucleotides are TGCGCCAGCAGCTTAAGACAGGACGGGGCCGGGGAGCTGTTTTTT. The chain combines TRBV5-1 with TRBJ2-2; a possible D gene is TRBD1 (6 bases). CDR3 length: 15 amino acids. Germline lookup yields CDR1 SGHRS and CDR2 YFSETQ. V shed 2 bases and J shed 6 bases, with 14 bases lying between them. The complete variable domain, with remaining parts taken from reference TRBV5-1 and TRBJ2-2, reads KAGVTQTPRYLIKTRGQQVTLSCSPISGHRSVSWYQQTPGQGLQFLFEYFSETQRNKGNFPGRFSGRQFSNSRSEMNVSTLELGDSALYLCASSLRQDGAGELFFGEGSRLTVL.

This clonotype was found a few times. The CDR3: CASTLKPRTGYATNEKLFF. The DNA of the CDR3 is TGTGCCAGCACCCTAAAACCGAGGACAGGATATGCAACTAATGAAAAACTGTTTTTT. The chain uses TRBV5-7 and TRBJ1-4, with 7 nucleotides matching TRBD1. TRBV5-7 is given ORF status, its function remaining uncertain. With V trimmed by 6 bases and J by 0 bases, 17 bases remained unmatched. The CDR3 consists of 19 residues.

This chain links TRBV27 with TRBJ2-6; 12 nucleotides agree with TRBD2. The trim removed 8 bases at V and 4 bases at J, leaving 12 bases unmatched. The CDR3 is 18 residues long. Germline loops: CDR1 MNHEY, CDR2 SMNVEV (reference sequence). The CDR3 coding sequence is TGTGCCAGCTCTAGACTAGCGGGAGTATATGGAGGGGCCAACGTCCTGACTTTC. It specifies CASSRLAGVYGGANVLTF.

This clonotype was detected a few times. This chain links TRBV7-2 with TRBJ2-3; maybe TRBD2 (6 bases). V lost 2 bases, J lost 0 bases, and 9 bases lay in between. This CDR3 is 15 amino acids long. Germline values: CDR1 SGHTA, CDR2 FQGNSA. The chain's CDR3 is CASSLLAFSTDTQYF. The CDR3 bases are TGTGCCAGCAGCTTACTAGCGTTTAGCACAGATACGCAGTATTTT.

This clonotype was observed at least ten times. The CDR3 region is CSAGTLSYTF. In nucleotides, the CDR3 is TGCAGCGCCGGAACTTTAAGCTACACCTTC. The chain employs TRBV29-1 and TRBJ1-2; D remains ambiguous. The CDR3 spans 10 residues. From germline, CDR1 is SQVTM and CDR2 ANQGSEA. Trimming pared 7 bases from V and 9 bases from J, leaving 12 bases between.

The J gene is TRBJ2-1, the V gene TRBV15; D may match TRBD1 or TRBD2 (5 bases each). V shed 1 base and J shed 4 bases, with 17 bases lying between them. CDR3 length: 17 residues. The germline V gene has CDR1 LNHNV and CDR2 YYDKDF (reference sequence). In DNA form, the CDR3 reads TGTGCCACCAGCAGAGCAACCCCGGGACCGCCGTACAATGAGCAGTTCTTC. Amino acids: CATSRATPGPPYNEQFF.

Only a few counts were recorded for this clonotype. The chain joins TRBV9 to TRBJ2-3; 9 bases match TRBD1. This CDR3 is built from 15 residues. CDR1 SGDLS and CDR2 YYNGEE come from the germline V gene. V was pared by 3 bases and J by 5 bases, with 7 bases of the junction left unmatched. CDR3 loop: CASSDRDRALDTQYF. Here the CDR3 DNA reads TGTGCCAGCAGCGACCGGGACAGGGCCCTAGATACGCAGTATTTT.

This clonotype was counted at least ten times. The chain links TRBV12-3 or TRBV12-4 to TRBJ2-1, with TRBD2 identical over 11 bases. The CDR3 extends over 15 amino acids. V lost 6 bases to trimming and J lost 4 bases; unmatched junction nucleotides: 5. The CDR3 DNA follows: TGTGCCAGCAGGCTACTAGCGGGGGAATACAATGAGCAGTTCTTC. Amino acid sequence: CASRLLAGEYNEQFF.

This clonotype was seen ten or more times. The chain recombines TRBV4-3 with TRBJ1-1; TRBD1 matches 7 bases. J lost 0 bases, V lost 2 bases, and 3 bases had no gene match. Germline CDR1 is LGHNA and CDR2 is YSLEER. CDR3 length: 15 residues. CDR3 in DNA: TGCGCCAGCAGCCAAATCGACAGGGTGAACACTGAAGCTTTCTTT. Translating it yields CASSQIDRVNTEAFF.

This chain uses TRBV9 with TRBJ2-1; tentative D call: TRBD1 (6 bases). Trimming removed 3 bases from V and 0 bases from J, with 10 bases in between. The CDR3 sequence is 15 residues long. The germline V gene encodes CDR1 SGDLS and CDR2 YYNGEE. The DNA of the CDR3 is TGTGCCAGCAGCGCAGGGGCGTCCTCCTACAATGAGCAGTTCTTC. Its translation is CASSAGASSYNEQFF. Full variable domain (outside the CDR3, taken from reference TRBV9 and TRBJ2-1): DSGVTQTPKHLITATGQRVTLRCSPRSGDLSVYWYQQSLDQGLQFLIQYYNGEERAKGNILERFSAQQFPDLHSELNLSSLELGDSALYFCASSAGASSYNEQFFGPGTRLTVL.

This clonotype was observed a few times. CDR3 loop: CASRNTEGPRAKNIQYF. The CDR3 DNA sequence: TGTGCCAGCAGAAACACGGAGGGGCCGAGGGCCAAAAACATTCAGTACTTC. This chain connects TRBV6-6 to TRBJ2-4; D possibly corresponds to TRBD2 (6 bases). Germline-derived CDR1 and CDR2 are MNHNY and SVGAGI (reference sequence). The CDR3 consists of 17 residues. V lost 6 bases and J lost 1, with 19 bases in between.

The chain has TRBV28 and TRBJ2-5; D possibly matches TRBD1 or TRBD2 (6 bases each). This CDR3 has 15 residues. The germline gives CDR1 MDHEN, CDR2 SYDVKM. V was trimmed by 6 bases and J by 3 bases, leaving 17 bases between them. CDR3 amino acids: CASSPMGGPEETQYF. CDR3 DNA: TGTGCCAGCAGCCCAATGGGGGGCCCGGAAGAGACCCAGTACTTC.